The entry below gives a single T cell receptor (beta chain) sequence along with its context. This sample was taken from a study of blood T cell repertoires in COVID-19. On the study more broadly: Sites in the United States, Italy and Spain provided acute and convalescent COVID-19 samples. PBMCs, B-cell-depleted T cells, or T cells were the source of the cDNA or gDNA that made up the material.

In the source study's methods: The assay estimated nucleated cells by amplifying reference gene primers. The data were produced by immunoSEQ multiplex PCR, yet TCRdb's version contains in-frame clones alone and is incomplete. The DNA was the basis for D and trimming; V, J and clone size are from that table. The table lists more than 90,000 clones, more than 60% of them singletons. The CDR3 has 16 amino acids. The V and J ends lost 6 bases and 3 bases, in that order; junction bases with no gene match: 8. This chain connects TRBV23-1 to TRBJ2-2, with 9 bases aligning to TRBD1. TRBV23-1 is placed among ORFs of uncertain function. The specimen was peripheral blood. The source of this sequence is a man between 65 and 80 years old with acute or convalescent COVID-19. CDR3 amino acids: CASSSRDRDDTGELFF. CDR3 sequence (DNA): TGCGCCAGCAGCTCCAGGGACAGGGATGACACCGGGGAGCTGTTTTTT.